A single sample is the source of the 14 T cell receptor beta chains below, sequenced in a study of blood T cell repertoires in COVID-19 (dated by TCRdb to about 2020). Libraries were prepared through the immunoSEQ multiplex PCR assay. TCRdb took this table from immuneACCESS and kept in-frame rearrangements with V and J called. Such tables lack part of the clones; where checked against another copy, unresolved V genes explain under half of the gap, and the rest is unexplained. The sample table lists 160,000 or so clones, roughly 93% of them with a count of one. The ten largest clonotypes hold roughly 2% of the sample. Sequencing used peripheral blood. These receptors were obtained from a woman aged 60-75 years with COVID-19, enrolled during active disease.

The rearrangement links TRBV7-3 to TRBJ1-1; D gene unclear. Germline CDR1 and CDR2: SGHTA and FQGTGA. The CDR3 has 14 amino acids. V was trimmed by 3 bases and J by 2 bases, leaving 10 bases between them. The DNA of the CDR3 is TGTGCCAGCAGCTTGTTACCGGGAAACACTGAAGCTTTCTTT. Translating gives CASSLLPGNTEAFF.

The V and J genes are TRBV4-3 and TRBJ1-2; no firm D call. V was cut by 1 base and J by 0 bases, with 9 bases left in between. CDR1 and CDR2 (germline): LGHNA, YSLEER. The CDR3 extends over 15 amino acids. Written as DNA, the CDR3 is TGCGCCAGCAGCCAAGGGACTGGCGCTAACTATGGCTACACCTTC. This translates into CASSQGTGANYGYTF.

This chain joins TRBV10-3 and TRBJ1-3; 9 bases align to TRBD1. Germline-derived CDR1 and CDR2 are ENHRY and SYGVKD. The CDR3 has 14 residues. Trimming removed 10 bases from V and 11 bases from J; junction bases left unmatched: 15. CDR3 DNA: TGTGCCACCAGCAAGGAGGACAGGGGTAGTGCCATATATTTT. Amino acid sequence: CATSKEDRGSAIYF.

The chain combines TRBV6-5 with TRBJ1-5, with D possibly matching TRBD1 (5 bases). V dropped 7 bases and J dropped 5 bases, with 18 bases sitting between them. The CDR3 is 15 residues long. The germline CDR1 and CDR2 sequences are MNHEY and SVGAGI. Written as DNA, the CDR3 is TGTGCCAGCATGCGGGAAATAACAGGTTATCAGCCCCAGCATTTT. Protein product: CASMREITGYQPQHF.

This chain joins TRBV7-6 and TRBJ1-1; weak D call: TRBD1 (6 bases). CDR1 is SGHVS and CDR2 is FNYEAQ in the germline V gene. CDR3 size: 15 residues. Trimming left V 0 bases short and J 1 base short, with 9 bases between. CDR3 bases: TGTGCCAGCAGCTTAGCGAGACAGGAGAACACTGAAGCTTTCTTT. It is translated as CASSLARQENTEAFF.

The chain links TRBV18 to TRBJ2-5; 11 nucleotides line up with TRBD1. After removal of 2 bases from V and 2 bases from J, the junction contained 13 bases not matched to a gene. The CDR3 length is 19 residues. CDR1 is KGHSH, CDR2 LQKENI, per germline. This chain's CDR3 is CASSPRLGQGGHQQETQYF. The DNA of the CDR3 is TGTGCCAGCTCACCAAGGCTGGGACAGGGGGGCCATCAGCAAGAGACCCAGTACTTC. The whole variable domain, remainder taken from reference TRBV18 and TRBJ2-5, is NAGVMQNPRHLVRRRGQEARLRCSPMKGHSHVYWYRQLPEEGLKFMVYLQKENIIDESGMPKERFSAEFPKEGPSILRIQQVVRGDSAAYFCASSPRLGQGGHQQETQYFGPGTRLLVL.

This chain joins TRBV6-2 or TRBV6-3 and TRBJ1-2; 7 positions match TRBD1. This CDR3 region has 13 residues. Germline V lookup: CDR1 MNHEY, CDR2 SVGEGT. V shed 2 bases, J shed 4 bases, and the junction held 1 base outside the gene matches. CDR3 DNA sequence: TGTGCCAGCAGTTACGGACAGGCCTATGGCTACACCTTC. Protein sequence: CASSYGQAYGYTF.

V and J are TRBV18 and TRBJ2-7; 9 nucleotides line up with TRBD1. The germline gives CDR1 KGHSH, CDR2 LQKENI. The trim removed 4 bases at V and 2 bases at J, leaving 6 bases unmatched. The CDR3 consists of 15 residues. The CDR3 DNA is TGTGCCAGCTCACTCGGACAGGGGCGAACCTACGAGCAGTACTTC. Translating it yields CASSLGQGRTYEQYF.

The chain carries TRBV10-3 and TRBJ1-5; TRBD1 matches 9 bases. The CDR3 runs 13 residues. Trimming cost V 10 bases and J 4 bases; bases outside gene matches: 5. Germline V lookup: CDR1 ENHRY, CDR2 SYGVKD. CDR3 residues: CATRQGENQPQHF. The CDR3 DNA reads as TGTGCCACACGACAGGGGGAGAATCAGCCCCAGCATTTT.

The J gene is TRBJ2-2, the V gene TRBV24-1; D unresolved. Looked up from germline, CDR1 is KGHDR and CDR2 is SFDVKD. This CDR3 contains 14 residues. The V and J ends lost 3 bases and 3 bases respectively, with 7 bases between them. CDR3 protein: CATSDPLYTGELFF. The CDR3 DNA follows: TGTGCCACCAGTGATCCCCTTTACACCGGGGAGCTGTTTTTT.

The chain joins TRBV5-1 to TRBJ2-7, with D possibly TRBD1 on 6 matching bases. Trimming stripped 0 bases from V and 4 bases from J, with 11 bases between. The CDR3 extends over 14 amino acids. The germline V gene has CDR1 SGHRS and CDR2 YFSETQ. The CDR3 sequence: CASSLEDSEYEQYF. In nucleotides, the CDR3 is TGCGCCAGCAGCTTGGAGGACAGCGAATACGAGCAGTACTTC. The entire variable domain, with the rest obtained from reference TRBV5-1 and TRBJ2-7, is as follows: KAGVTQTPRYLIKTRGQQVTLSCSPISGHRSVSWYQQTPGQGLQFLFEYFSETQRNKGNFPGRFSGRQFSNSRSEMNVSTLELGDSALYLCASSLEDSEYEQYFGPGTRLTVT.

V and J are TRBV9 and TRBJ2-3; D is unclear. Germline-derived CDR1 and CDR2 are SGDLS and YYNGEE. There are 14 residues in the CDR3. The V end lost 1 base, the J end lost 4 bases, and 10 bases lay between the germline ends. CDR3 in amino acids: CASSVFGDPDTQYF. CDR3 bases: TGTGCCAGCAGCGTATTCGGAGATCCAGATACGCAGTATTTT.

The chain combines TRBV7-2 with TRBJ1-1; D perhaps matches TRBD1 (5 bases). Looked up from germline, CDR1 is SGHTA and CDR2 is FQGNSA. The CDR3 is 15 amino acids. The ends were cut back, 0 bases at V and 1 base at J, with 9 bases in the middle. The CDR3 bases are TGTGCCAGCAGCTTAGCGGCAGGGCGGAACACTGAAGCTTTCTTT. Its protein product is CASSLAAGRNTEAFF.

The CDR3 nucleotides are TGTGCCAGCAGCTTAGCGGGGGGGGGCCTTAATAATTCACCCCTCCACTTT. Amino acids: CASSLAGGGLNNSPLHF. J is TRBJ1-6 and V is TRBV7-6; a weak D match, TRBD1 (6 bases). The CDR3 extends over 17 amino acids. V gave up 0 bases and J gave up 5 bases, with 14 bases separating them. The germline V gene encodes CDR1 SGHVS and CDR2 FNYEAQ.